The 21 T cell receptor beta chains reported below all come from one sample, sequenced in a study of blood T cell repertoires in COVID-19. Data came from immunoSEQ multiplex PCR; TCRdb stores just in-frame clones and leaves some out. The repertoire includes some 200,000 clones, 82% of them detected once, and 12% sits in the top ten. Specimen: PBMCs or T cells enriched from blood (not recorded which). Receptors originate from a man aged 35 to 55 who had recovered from COVID-19.

Concerning this clone itself: This sample also contains other DNA sequences that code for the same CDR3. The V call is TRBV7-9, the J call TRBJ2-1; TRBD2 matches at 9 bases. Unmatched junction bases numbered 2, after V lost 0 bases and J lost 2 bases. Germline assignment: CDR1 SEHNR and CDR2 FQNEAQ (reference sequence). There are 16 residues in the CDR3. CDR3 nucleotide sequence: TGTGCCAGCAGCTTAGCTCTAGCGGGGACCTACAATGAGCAGTTCTTC. Translating it yields CASSLALAGTYNEQFF. Filled out from reference TRBV7-9 and TRBJ2-1, the complete variable domain reads DTGVSQNPRHKITKRGQNVTFRCDPISEHNRLYWYRQTLGQGPEFLTYFQNEAQLEKSRLLSDRFSAERPKGSFSTLEIQRTEQGDSAMYLCASSLALAGTYNEQFFGPGTRLTVL.

This sequence joins TRBV5-1 and TRBJ2-2, with D possibly being TRBD1 (5 bases). Trimming shortened V by 7 bases and J by 3 bases, and 10 bases separated the two germline ends. Germline CDR1 and CDR2: SGHRS and YFSETQ. The CDR3 length is 13 residues. Here the CDR3 reads CASARDDTGELFF. The CDR3 DNA follows: TGCGCCAGCGCCAGGGATGACACCGGGGAGCTGTTTTTT.

In this sample, this clone turned up a few times. The chain combines TRBV25-1 with TRBJ1-1; TRBD1 might be the D (6 bases). The V gene lost 6 bases and the J gene lost 8 bases, with 10 bases spanning the gap. The CDR3 totals 11 residues. Per the germline V gene, CDR1 is MGHDK and CDR2 is SYGVNS. This CDR3 is CASRKQGEAFF. CDR3 bases: TGTGCCAGCAGAAAACAGGGCGAAGCTTTCTTT.

The genes are TRBV9 and TRBJ2-7; the D gene is possibly TRBD2 (5 bases). The germline V and J ends were trimmed by 1 base and 4 bases, with 15 bases remaining between them. Germline V lookup: CDR1 SGDLS, CDR2 YYNGEE. The CDR3 runs 15 residues. The CDR3 loop is CASSVSGKAGYEQYF. DNA of the CDR3: TGTGCCAGCAGCGTATCCGGGAAGGCGGGTTACGAGCAGTACTTC.

In regard to this clone: A read error may explain this, as a much larger clone is one base away. The chain joins TRBV2 to TRBJ2-2; D unclear. The CDR3 consists of 13 residues. V gave up 2 bases and J gave up 3 bases, with 4 bases separating them. Germline V gives CDR1 SNHLY, CDR2 FYNNEI. CDR3 in DNA: TGTGCCAGCAGTGAACGGGACACCGGGGAGCTGTTTTTT. This gives the protein CASSERDTGELFF.

The J gene is TRBJ2-3, the V gene TRBV9, with 11 nucleotides matching TRBD2. V shed 4 bases, J shed 7 bases, and the junction held 8 bases outside the gene matches. In germline, CDR1 is SGDLS, CDR2 YYNGEE. This CDR3 is 15 amino acids long. The CDR3 protein is CASSRDGTSGYTQYF. Written as DNA, the CDR3 is TGTGCCAGCAGCCGGGATGGGACTAGCGGATATACGCAGTATTTT.

The chain has TRBV3-1 (or the pseudogene TRBV3-2) and TRBJ2-2, with D possibly TRBD2 on 5 matching bases. The germline CDR1 and CDR2 sequences are LGHDT and YNNKEL (reference sequence). The CDR3 covers 14 residues. V was cut by 6 bases and J by 7 bases, with 15 bases left in between. This CDR3 is CASSLGFEGGELFF. CDR3 coding DNA: TGTGCCAGCAGTCTCGGTTTTGAGGGCGGGGAGCTGTTTTTT.

This chain uses TRBV6-5 with TRBJ1-2; 7 nucleotides line up with TRBD1. The length of the CDR3 is 15 residues. The germline V gene encodes CDR1 MNHEY and CDR2 SVGAGI. The trim removed 6 bases at V and 4 bases at J, leaving 11 bases unmatched. CDR3 in DNA: TGTGCCAGCAGCCAAACAGGGGCCGGTCCCTATGGCTACACCTTC. Protein product: CASSQTGAGPYGYTF.

The CDR3 DNA reads as TGTGCCAGCAGCCCTCATTTCGGGACCTACGAGCAGTACGTC. This encodes CASSPHFGTYEQYV. The chain recombines TRBV27 with TRBJ2-7; D may be TRBD2 (5 bases). Germline CDR1 reads MNHEY; CDR2 reads SMNVEV (reference sequence). The length of the CDR3 is 14 residues. Trimming cost V 6 bases and J 2 bases, with 14 bases left between them.

The rearrangement uses TRBV2 and TRBJ2-7; D is possibly TRBD1 (5 bases). The CDR3 spans 13 residues. Trimming removed 3 bases from V and 2 bases from J, with 8 bases in between. Germline assignment: CDR1 SNHLY and CDR2 FYNNEI. CDR3 DNA sequence: TGTGCCAGCAGTGACGTACAGGCCTACGAGCAGTACGTC. This gives the protein CASSDVQAYEQYV.

The chain has TRBV28 and TRBJ1-5; weak D call: TRBD1 (6 bases). This CDR3 spans 14 amino acids. The V gene's germline CDR1 is MDHEN and CDR2 SYDVKM. Deletions cut 2 bases from V and 6 bases from J, with 11 bases between. This chain's CDR3 is CASSLPGGGQPQHF. In nucleotides, the CDR3 is TGTGCCAGCAGTTTACCTGGGGGCGGTCAGCCCCAGCATTTT.

The rearrangement uses TRBV11-2 and TRBJ1-1; a weak D match, TRBD1 (6 bases). The CDR3 sequence is 15 residues long. V shed 5 bases and J shed 0 bases, with 13 bases lying between them. Germline loops: CDR1 SGHAT, CDR2 FQNNGV. Here the CDR3 reads CASSQTGNLNTEAFF. Here the CDR3 DNA reads TGTGCCAGCAGCCAGACAGGAAACTTGAACACTGAAGCTTTCTTT.

The chain carries TRBV5-1 and TRBJ1-3; D remains ambiguous. V was clipped by 7 bases and J by 1 base, with 3 bases between them. Germline CDR1 SGHRS, CDR2 YFSETQ. This CDR3 region has 11 residues. The CDR3 is CASRSGNTIYF. The CDR3 DNA reads as TGCGCCAGCCGGTCTGGAAACACCATATATTTT.

This chain connects TRBV6-4 to TRBJ1-6; the D gene is possibly TRBD1 (5 bases). Trimming pared 4 bases from V and 6 bases from J, leaving 10 bases between. The V gene's germline CDR1 is MRHNA and CDR2 SNTAGT. The CDR3 spans 14 residues. CDR3 residues: CASSAGTGNSPLHF. In DNA, the CDR3 is TGTGCCAGCAGTGCCGGGACTGGTAATTCACCCCTCCACTTT.

The gene calls are TRBV27 and TRBJ1-1; possibly TRBD1 for D (5 bases). CDR3 length: 14 amino acids. Germline values: CDR1 MNHEY, CDR2 SMNVEV (reference sequence). The V end lost 4 bases, the J end lost 1 base, and 10 bases lay between the germline ends. Written as DNA, the CDR3 is TGTGCCAGCAGTTCGCTCGACAGGAACACTGAAGCTTTCTTT. This encodes CASSSLDRNTEAFF.

This clone occurred once. This chain connects TRBV11-2 to TRBJ2-1; 10 bases align to TRBD2. Germline V gene sequence: CDR1 SGHAT, CDR2 FQNNGV. The CDR3 sequence is 19 residues long. Trimming cost V 0 bases and J 4 bases; bases outside gene matches: 12. The CDR3 region has the DNA TGTGCCAGCAGCTTAGATTTTGAGCGGGAGGGCCTGAGGTACAATGAGCAGTTCTTC. Translating it yields CASSLDFEREGLRYNEQFF.

V usage is TRBV6-5 and J usage is TRBJ1-1; D gene unclear. Per germline, CDR1 MNHEY and CDR2 SVGAGI. The CDR3 consists of 12 residues. V lost 8 bases, J lost 1 base, and 8 bases lay in between. CDR3 bases: TGTGCCAGCGGGCAGCAGAACACTGAAGCTTTCTTT. This sequence encodes CASGQQNTEAFF.

This chain connects TRBV11-3 to TRBJ2-7, with D perhaps TRBD2 (5 bases). The CDR3 is 18 residues long. With 2 bases removed from V and 2 bases from J, the gap between germline ends came to 22 bases. The germline V gene has CDR1 SGHNT and CDR2 YENEEA. In DNA, the CDR3 is TGTGCCAGCAGCTTATTTCTTTTATGGACGGGGTTTCCCTACGAGCAGTACTTC. Translation gives CASSLFLLWTGFPYEQYF.

The chain combines TRBV11-1 with TRBJ2-1, with D possibly being TRBD1 (5 bases). Germline loops: CDR1 SGHAT, CDR2 FQDESV (reference sequence). V dropped 4 bases and J dropped 0 bases, with 13 bases sitting between them. This CDR3 region has 16 residues. CDR3 nucleotides: TGTGCCAGCAGCTCACCCAGGGAATACTCCTACAATGAGCAGTTCTTC. Amino acids: CASSSPREYSYNEQFF. Based on the CDR3 plus reference TRBV11-1 and TRBJ2-1, the full variable domain is EAEVAQSPRYKITEKSQAVAFWCDPISGHATLYWYRQILGQGPELLVQFQDESVVDDSQLPKDRFSAERLKGVDSTLKIQPAELGDSAMYLCASSSPREYSYNEQFFGPGTRLTVL.

The genes are TRBV19 and TRBJ1-3; D may be TRBD1 (6 bases). V lost 3 bases and J lost 0, with 9 bases in between. This CDR3 is 15 amino acids long. Per the germline V gene, CDR1 is LNHDA and CDR2 is SQIVND (reference sequence). As DNA, the CDR3 is TGTGCCAGTAGTATCCGAGGGGGCTCTGGAAACACCATATATTTT. Translating it yields CASSIRGGSGNTIYF.

Here the CDR3 DNA reads TGCGCCAGCAGCTTCACAGGGGATAACTATGGCTACACCTTC. This codes for CASSFTGDNYGYTF. This rearrangement joins TRBV5-1 to TRBJ1-2, with 7 bases lining up with TRBD1. This CDR3 is built from 14 residues. The V gene end was trimmed by 2 bases and the J gene end by 1 base; junction bases not matched to a gene: 2. Per germline, CDR1 SGHRS and CDR2 YFSETQ.